The clone carrying this T cell receptor beta chain was seen a single time. The germline gives CDR1 SGDLS, CDR2 YYNGEE. The CDR3 loop spans 13 amino acids. Trimming shortened V by 0 bases and J by 9 bases, and 10 bases separated the two germline ends. The sample comes from a study of blood T cell repertoires in COVID-19. The table came from immunoSEQ multiplex PCR; TCRdb's copy has only in-frame clones and leaves some out. The sample lists around 46,000 clones, 80% to 90% occurring once. This chain links TRBV9 with TRBJ2-1; perhaps TRBD2 as D (6 bases). The TCR originated in a human donor in a cohort sampled during active COVID-19. The donor label of this sample is uncertain. Input material: peripheral blood. CDR3 residues: CASSVVGGFEQFF. Here the CDR3 DNA reads TGTGCCAGCAGCGTAGTTGGAGGGTTTGAGCAGTTCTTC.